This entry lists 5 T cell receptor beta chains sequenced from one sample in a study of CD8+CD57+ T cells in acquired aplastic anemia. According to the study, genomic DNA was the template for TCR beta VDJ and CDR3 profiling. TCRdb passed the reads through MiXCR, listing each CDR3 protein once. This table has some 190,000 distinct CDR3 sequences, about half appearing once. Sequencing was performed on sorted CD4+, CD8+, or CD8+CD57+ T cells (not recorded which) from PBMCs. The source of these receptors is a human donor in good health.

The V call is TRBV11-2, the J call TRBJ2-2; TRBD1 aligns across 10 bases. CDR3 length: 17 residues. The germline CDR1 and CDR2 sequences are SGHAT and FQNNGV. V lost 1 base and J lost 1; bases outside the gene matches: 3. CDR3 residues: CASSLGTGGMNTGELFF. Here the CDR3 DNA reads TGTGCCAGCAGCTTAGGGACAGGGGGGATGAACACCGGGGAGCTGTTTTTT.

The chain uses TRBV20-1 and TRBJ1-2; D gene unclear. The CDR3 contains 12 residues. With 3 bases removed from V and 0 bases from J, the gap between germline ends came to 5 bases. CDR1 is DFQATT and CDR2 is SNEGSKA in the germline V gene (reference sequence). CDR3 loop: CSASYPNYGYTF. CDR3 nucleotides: TGCAGTGCTAGCTACCCTAACTATGGCTACACCTTC.

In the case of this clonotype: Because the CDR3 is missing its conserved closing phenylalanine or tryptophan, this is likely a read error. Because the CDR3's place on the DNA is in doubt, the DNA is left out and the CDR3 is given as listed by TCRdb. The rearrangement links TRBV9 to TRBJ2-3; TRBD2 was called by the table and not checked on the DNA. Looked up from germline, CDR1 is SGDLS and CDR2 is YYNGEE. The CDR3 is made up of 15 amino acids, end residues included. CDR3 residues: CASSGAGLRLRSSSS.

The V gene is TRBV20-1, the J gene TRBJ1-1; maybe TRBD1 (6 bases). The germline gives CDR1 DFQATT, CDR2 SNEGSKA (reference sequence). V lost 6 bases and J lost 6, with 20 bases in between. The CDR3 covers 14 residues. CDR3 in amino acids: CSALTGSGLAEAFF. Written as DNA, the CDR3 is TGCAGTGCATTAACAGGGTCTGGGCTTGCTGAAGCTTTCTTT.

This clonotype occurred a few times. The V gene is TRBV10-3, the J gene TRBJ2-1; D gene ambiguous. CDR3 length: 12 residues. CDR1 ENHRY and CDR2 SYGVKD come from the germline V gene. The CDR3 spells CATSYSYNEQFF. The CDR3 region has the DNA TGTGCTACGAGTTACTCCTACAATGAGCAGTTCTTC.